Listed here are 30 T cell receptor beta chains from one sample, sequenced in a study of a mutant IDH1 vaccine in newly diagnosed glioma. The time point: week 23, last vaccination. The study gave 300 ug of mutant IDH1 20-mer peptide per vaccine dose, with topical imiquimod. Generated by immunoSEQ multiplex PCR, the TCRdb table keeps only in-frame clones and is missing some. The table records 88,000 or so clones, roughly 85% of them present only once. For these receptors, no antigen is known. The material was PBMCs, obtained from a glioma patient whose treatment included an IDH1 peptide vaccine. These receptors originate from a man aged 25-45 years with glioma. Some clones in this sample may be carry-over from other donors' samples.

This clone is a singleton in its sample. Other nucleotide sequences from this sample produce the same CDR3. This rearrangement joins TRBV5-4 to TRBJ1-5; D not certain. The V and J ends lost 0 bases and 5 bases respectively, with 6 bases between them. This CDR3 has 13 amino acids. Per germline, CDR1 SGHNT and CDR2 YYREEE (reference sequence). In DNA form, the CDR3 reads TGTGCCAGCAGCTTGGAGGTGGATCAGCCCCAGCATTTT. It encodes CASSLEVDQPQHF.

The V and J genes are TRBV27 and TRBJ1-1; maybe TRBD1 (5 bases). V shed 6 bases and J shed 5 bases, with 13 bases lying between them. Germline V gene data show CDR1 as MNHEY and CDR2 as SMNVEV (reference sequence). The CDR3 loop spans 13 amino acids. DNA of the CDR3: TGTGCCAGCAGAATCGCAGGGCGGACTGAAGCTTTCTTT. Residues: CASRIAGRTEAFF.

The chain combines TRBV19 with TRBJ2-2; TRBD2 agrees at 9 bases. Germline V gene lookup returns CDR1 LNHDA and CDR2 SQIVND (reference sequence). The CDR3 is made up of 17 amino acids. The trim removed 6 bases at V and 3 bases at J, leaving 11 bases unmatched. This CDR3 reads CASRALAGAEDTGELFF. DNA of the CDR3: TGTGCCAGTAGGGCTTTAGCGGGAGCAGAGGACACCGGGGAGCTGTTTTTT.

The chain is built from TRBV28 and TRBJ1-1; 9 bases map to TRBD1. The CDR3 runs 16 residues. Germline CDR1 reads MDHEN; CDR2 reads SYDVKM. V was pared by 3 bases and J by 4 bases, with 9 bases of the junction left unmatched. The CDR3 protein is CASSFGQGRRGTEAFF. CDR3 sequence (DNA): TGTGCCAGCAGTTTTGGACAGGGGCGAAGGGGCACTGAAGCTTTCTTT.

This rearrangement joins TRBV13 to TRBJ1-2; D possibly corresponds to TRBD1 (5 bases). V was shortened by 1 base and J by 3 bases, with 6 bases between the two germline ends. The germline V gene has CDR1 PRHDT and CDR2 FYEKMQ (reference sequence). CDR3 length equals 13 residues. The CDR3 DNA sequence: TGTGCCAGCAGCTTAGAAGGGGACTATGGCTACACCTTC. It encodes CASSLEGDYGYTF.

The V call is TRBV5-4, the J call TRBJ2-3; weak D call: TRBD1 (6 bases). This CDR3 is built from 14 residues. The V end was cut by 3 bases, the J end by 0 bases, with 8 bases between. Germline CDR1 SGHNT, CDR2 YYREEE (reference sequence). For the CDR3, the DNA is TGTGCCAGCAGCTCCCAGGGGAGCACAGATACGCAGTATTTT. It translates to CASSSQGSTDTQYF. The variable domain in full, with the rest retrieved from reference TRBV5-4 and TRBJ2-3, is ETGVTQSPTHLIKTRGQQVTLRCSSQSGHNTVSWYQQALGQGPQFIFQYYREEENGRGNFPPRFSGLQFPNYSSELNVNALELDDSALYLCASSSQGSTDTQYFGPGTRLTVL.

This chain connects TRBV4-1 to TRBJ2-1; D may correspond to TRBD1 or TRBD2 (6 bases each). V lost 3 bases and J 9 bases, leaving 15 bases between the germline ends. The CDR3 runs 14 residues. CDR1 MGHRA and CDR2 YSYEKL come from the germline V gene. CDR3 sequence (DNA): TGCGCCAGCAGCCATTCTAGGGGGGCTGCTGAGCAGTTCTTC. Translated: CASSHSRGAAEQFF.

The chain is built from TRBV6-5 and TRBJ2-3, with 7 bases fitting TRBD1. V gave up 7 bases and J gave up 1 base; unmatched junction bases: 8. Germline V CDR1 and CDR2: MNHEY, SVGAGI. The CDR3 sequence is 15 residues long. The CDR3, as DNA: TGTGCCAGCAAAGGGGGCGCCTTCCGCACAGATACGCAGTATTTT. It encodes CASKGGAFRTDTQYF.

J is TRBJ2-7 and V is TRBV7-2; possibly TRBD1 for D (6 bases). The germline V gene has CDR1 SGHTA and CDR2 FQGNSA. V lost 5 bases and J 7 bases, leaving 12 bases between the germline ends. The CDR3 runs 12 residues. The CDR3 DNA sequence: TGTGCCAGCAGCCCCCGGGACAATGAGCAGTACTTC. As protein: CASSPRDNEQYF.

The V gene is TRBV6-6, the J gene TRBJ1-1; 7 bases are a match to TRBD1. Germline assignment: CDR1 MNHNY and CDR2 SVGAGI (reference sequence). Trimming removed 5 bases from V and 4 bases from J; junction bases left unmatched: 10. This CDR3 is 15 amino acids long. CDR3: CASSRRQGLGTEAFF. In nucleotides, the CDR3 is TGTGCCAGCAGTCGACGACAGGGATTAGGCACTGAAGCTTTCTTT.

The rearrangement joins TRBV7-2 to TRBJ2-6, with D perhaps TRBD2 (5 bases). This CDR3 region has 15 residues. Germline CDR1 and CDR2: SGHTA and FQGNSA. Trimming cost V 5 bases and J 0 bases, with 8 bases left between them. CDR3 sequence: CASSLDYSGANVLTF. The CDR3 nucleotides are TGTGCCAGCAGCCTCGACTACTCTGGGGCCAACGTCCTGACTTTC. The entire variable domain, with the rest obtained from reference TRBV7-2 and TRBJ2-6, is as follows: GAGVSQSPSNKVTEKGKDVELRCDPISGHTALYWYRQSLGQGLEFLIYFQGNSAPDKSGLPSDRFSAERTGGSVSTLTIQRTQQEDSAVYLCASSLDYSGANVLTFGAGSRLTVL.

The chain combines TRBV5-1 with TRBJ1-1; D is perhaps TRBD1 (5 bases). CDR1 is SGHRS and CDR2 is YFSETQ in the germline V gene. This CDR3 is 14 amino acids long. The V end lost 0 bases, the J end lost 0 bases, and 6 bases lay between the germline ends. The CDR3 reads CASSLAGMNTEAFF. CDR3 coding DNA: TGCGCCAGCAGCTTGGCAGGGATGAACACTGAAGCTTTCTTT.

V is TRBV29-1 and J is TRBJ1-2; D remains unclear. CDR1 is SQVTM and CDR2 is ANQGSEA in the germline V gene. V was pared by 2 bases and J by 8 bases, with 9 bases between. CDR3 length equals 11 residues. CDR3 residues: CSVERVRGYTF. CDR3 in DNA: TGCAGCGTTGAACGGGTTAGAGGCTACACCTTC. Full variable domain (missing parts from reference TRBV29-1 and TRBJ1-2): SAVISQKPSRDICQRGTSLTIQCQVDSQVTMMFWYRQQPGQSLTLIATANQGSEATYESGFVIDKFPISRPNLTFSTLTVSNMSPEDSSIYLCSVERVRGYTFGSGTRLTVV.

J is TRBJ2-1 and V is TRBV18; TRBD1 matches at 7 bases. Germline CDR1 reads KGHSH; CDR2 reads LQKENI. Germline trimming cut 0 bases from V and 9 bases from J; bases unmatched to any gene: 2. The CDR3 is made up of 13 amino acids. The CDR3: CASSPPGGTEQFF. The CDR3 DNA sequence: TGTGCCAGCTCACCACCAGGGGGCACTGAGCAGTTCTTC.

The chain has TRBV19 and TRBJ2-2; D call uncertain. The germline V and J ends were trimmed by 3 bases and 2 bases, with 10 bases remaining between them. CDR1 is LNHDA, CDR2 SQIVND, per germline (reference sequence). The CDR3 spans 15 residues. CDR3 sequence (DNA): TGTGCCAGTAGTATGGTGCAGGCCAACACCGGGGAGCTGTTTTTT. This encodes CASSMVQANTGELFF.

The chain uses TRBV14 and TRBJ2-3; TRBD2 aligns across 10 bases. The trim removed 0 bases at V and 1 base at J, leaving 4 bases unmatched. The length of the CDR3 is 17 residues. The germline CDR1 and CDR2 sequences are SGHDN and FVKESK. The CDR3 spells CASSQEGTSAGTDTQYF. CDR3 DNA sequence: TGTGCCAGCAGCCAAGAGGGGACTAGCGCCGGCACAGATACGCAGTATTTT.

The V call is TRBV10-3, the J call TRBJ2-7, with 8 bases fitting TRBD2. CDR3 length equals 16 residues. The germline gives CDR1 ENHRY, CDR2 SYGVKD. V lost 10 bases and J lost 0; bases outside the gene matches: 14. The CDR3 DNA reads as TGTGCCACGCGGGGGGAGCGGGGACGTGACTCCTACGAGCAGTACTTC. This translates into CATRGERGRDSYEQYF.

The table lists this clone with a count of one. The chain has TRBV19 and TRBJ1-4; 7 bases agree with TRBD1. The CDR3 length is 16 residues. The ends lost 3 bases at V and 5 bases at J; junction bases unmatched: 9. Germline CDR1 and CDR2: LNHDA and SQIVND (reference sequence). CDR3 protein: CASSMNGGTVNEKLFF. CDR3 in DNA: TGTGCCAGTAGTATGAACGGGGGGACAGTAAATGAAAAACTGTTTTTT. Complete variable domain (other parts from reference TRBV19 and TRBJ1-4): DGGITQSPKYLFRKEGQNVTLSCEQNLNHDAMYWYRQDPGQGLRLIYYSQIVNDFQKGDIAEGYSVSREKKESFPLTVTSAQKNPTAFYLCASSMNGGTVNEKLFFGSGTQLSVL.

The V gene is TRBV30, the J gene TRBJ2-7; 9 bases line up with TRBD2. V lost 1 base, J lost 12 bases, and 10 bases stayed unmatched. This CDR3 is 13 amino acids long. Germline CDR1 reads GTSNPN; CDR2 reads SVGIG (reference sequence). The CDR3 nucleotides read TGTGCCTGGAGTGGCGGTAGCGGGGGCGGGCGGTACTTC. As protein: CAWSGGSGGGRYF.

The CDR3 nucleotides read TGCGCCAGCAGCATGGTCGGGACAGGGGAGGAGGGCTACACCTTC. This translates into CASSMVGTGEEGYTF. This chain connects TRBV5-1 to TRBJ1-2; 10 bases fit TRBD1. Trimming took 4 bases from V and 8 from J; bases not matched to a gene: 11. The germline V gene has CDR1 SGHRS and CDR2 YFSETQ. This CDR3 spans 15 amino acids.

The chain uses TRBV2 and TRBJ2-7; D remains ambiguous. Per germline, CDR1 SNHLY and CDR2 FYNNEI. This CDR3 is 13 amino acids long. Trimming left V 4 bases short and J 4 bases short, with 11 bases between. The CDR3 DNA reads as TGTGCCAGCAGTGTGAACGGTGGATACGAGCAGTACTTC. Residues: CASSVNGGYEQYF.

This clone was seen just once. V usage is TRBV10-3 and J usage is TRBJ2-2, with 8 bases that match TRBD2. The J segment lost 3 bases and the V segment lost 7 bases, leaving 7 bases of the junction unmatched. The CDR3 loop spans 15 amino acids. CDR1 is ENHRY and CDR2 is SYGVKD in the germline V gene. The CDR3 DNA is TGTGCCATCATGCGGGGGGTCGGGGACACCGGGGAGCTGTTTTTT. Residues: CAIMRGVGDTGELFF.

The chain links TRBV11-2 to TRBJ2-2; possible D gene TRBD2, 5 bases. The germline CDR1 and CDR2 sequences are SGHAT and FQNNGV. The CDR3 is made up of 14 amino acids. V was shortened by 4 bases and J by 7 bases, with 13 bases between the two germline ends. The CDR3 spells CASSSGLPNGELFF. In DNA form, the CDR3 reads TGTGCCAGCAGCTCCGGACTCCCAAACGGGGAGCTGTTTTTT.

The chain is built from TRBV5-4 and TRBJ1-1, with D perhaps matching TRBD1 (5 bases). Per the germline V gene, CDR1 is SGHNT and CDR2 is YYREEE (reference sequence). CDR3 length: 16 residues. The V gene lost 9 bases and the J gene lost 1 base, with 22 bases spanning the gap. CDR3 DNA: TGTGCCACCAACTCGGGCGGGGGGTCTCGGAACACTGAAGCTTTCTTT. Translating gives CATNSGGGSRNTEAFF.

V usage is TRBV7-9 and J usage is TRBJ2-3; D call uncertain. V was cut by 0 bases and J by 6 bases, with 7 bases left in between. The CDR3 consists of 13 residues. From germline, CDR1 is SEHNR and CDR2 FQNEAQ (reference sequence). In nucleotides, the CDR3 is TGTGCCAGCAGCTTAGCAGGATCGGATACGCAGTATTTT. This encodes CASSLAGSDTQYF.

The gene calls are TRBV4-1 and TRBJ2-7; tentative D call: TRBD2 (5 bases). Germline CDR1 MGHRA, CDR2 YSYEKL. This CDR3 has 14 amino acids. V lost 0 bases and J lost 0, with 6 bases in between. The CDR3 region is CASSQEAGSYEQYF. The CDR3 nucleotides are TGCGCCAGCAGCCAAGAGGCGGGCTCCTACGAGCAGTACTTC.

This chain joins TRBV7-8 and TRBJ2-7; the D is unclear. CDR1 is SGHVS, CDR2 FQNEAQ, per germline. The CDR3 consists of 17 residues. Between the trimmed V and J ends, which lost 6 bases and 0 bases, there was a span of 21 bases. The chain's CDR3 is CASSSLSITGPSYEQYF. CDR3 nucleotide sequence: TGTGCCAGCAGTTCTTTAAGCATTACGGGTCCCTCCTACGAGCAGTACTTC. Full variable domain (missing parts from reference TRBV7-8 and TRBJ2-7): GAGVSQSPRYKVAKRGQDVALRCDPISGHVSLFWYQQALGQGPEFLTYFQNEAQLDKSGLPSDRFFAERPEGSVSTLKIQRTQQEDSAVYLCASSSLSITGPSYEQYFGPGTRLTVT.

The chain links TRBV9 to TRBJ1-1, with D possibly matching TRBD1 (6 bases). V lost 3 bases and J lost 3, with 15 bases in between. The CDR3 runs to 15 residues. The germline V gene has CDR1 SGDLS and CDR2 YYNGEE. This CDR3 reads CASSASRGGDTEAFF. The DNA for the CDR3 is TGTGCCAGCAGCGCTTCCAGGGGAGGGGACACTGAAGCTTTCTTT.

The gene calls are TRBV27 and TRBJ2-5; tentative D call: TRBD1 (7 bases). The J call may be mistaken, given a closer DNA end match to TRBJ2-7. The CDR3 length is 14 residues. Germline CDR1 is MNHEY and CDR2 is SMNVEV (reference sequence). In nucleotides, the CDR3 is TGTGCCAGCAGCCTAGCACAGGGGAGGTACGAGCAGTACTTC. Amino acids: CASSLAQGRYEQYF.

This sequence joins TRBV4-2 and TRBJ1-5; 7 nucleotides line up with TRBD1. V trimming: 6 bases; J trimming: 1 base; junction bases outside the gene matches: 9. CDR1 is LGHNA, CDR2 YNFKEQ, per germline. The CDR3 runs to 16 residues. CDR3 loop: CASSLTGAESNQPQHF. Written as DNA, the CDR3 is TGTGCCAGCAGTCTAACAGGGGCAGAAAGCAATCAGCCCCAGCATTTT.